This T cell receptor beta chain emerged from a study of blood T cell repertoires in COVID-19. Germline V gives CDR1 SGHVS, CDR2 FQNEAQ. J lost 3 bases, V lost 7 bases, and 9 bases had no gene match. This CDR3 spans 15 amino acids. Per the original data handling: Amplification with reference gene primers provided the estimates of nucleated cell counts. Using immunoSEQ multiplex PCR, the repertoire was profiled, and TCRdb retains in-frame clones only, with some absent. D and trimming come from the DNA, and the V and J calls and clone size come from that table. Of 300,000 to 350,000 clones detected, about 90% appear once; the ten largest clones hold roughly 2%.

The gene calls are TRBV7-8 and TRBJ2-1, with 7 bases lining up with TRBD1. The TCR was taken from a man aged 18 to 29 with active or convalescent COVID-19. The sample comprised peripheral blood. CDR3 nucleotides: TGTGCCAGCACCTTCAGAGGGGGCTACTACAATGAGCAGTTCTTC. Translated, it gives CASTFRGGYYNEQFF.